The next 17 T cell receptor beta chains were all read from a single sample in a study of somatic mutations in cytotoxic T cells in rheumatoid arthritis. TCRdb keeps only in-frame clones here, not all; method: immunoSEQ multiplex PCR. The sample holds 15,000 or so clones, 75% to 80% seen once. Specimen: CD8+ T cells sorted from blood. The receptors stem from an adult with rheumatoid arthritis.

This rearrangement joins TRBV9 to TRBJ2-7; TRBD2 agrees at 12 bases. J was trimmed by 6 bases and V by 3 bases; bases with no gene match: 7. Germline CDR1 reads SGDLS; CDR2 reads YYNGEE. This CDR3 spans 15 amino acids. The CDR3 reads CASSEGLAGGGEQYF. The CDR3 bases are TGTGCCAGCAGCGAGGGTCTAGCGGGAGGGGGCGAGCAGTACTTC.

The chain combines TRBV7-6 with TRBJ2-7; D is perhaps TRBD1 (6 bases). V dropped 0 bases and J dropped 0 bases, with 12 bases sitting between them. This CDR3 comprises 16 residues. The germline V gene encodes CDR1 SGHVS and CDR2 FNYEAQ. In DNA form, the CDR3 reads TGTGCCAGCAGCTTAGCGCAGGGGCCTAGCTCCTACGAGCAGTACTTC. It yields the protein CASSLAQGPSSYEQYF.

The gene calls are TRBV19 and TRBJ2-1; TRBD1 matches 12 bases. This CDR3 comprises 14 residues. Germline CDR1 and CDR2: LNHDA and SQIVND (reference sequence). Trimming removed 9 bases from V and 9 bases from J; junction bases left unmatched: 9. Here the CDR3 DNA reads TGTGCCAGCAAATGGGGGACAGGGGGCGGTGAGCAGTTCTTC. It translates to CASKWGTGGGEQFF.

The rearrangement links TRBV5-4 to TRBJ2-1; 12 nucleotides match TRBD2. The CDR3 is 15 amino acids. J gave up 4 bases and V 4 bases, and 3 bases lay outside the gene matches. Germline V gives CDR1 SGHNT, CDR2 YYREEE (reference sequence). The CDR3 DNA follows: TGTGCCAGCAGCCTGGGACTAGCGGGTTACAATGAGCAGTTCTTC. Encoded protein: CASSLGLAGYNEQFF.

The genes are TRBV13 and TRBJ2-6; possible D gene TRBD2, 6 bases. Looked up from germline, CDR1 is PRHDT and CDR2 is FYEKMQ (reference sequence). The V end lost 2 bases, the J end lost 4 bases, and 6 bases lay between the germline ends. The length of the CDR3 is 14 residues. CDR3 in DNA: TGTGCCAGCAGCTTACGGGGGGGGGCCAACGTCCTGACTTTC. This gives the protein CASSLRGGANVLTF.

This clone was recorded once. V is TRBV27 and J is TRBJ1-1; D gene uncertain. V was cut by 6 bases and J by 3 bases, with 11 bases left in between. Germline CDR1 MNHEY, CDR2 SMNVEV (reference sequence). This CDR3 has 13 residues. The chain's CDR3 is CASSPDGDTEAFF. Written as DNA, the CDR3 is TGTGCCAGCAGCCCGGACGGGGACACTGAAGCTTTCTTT.

CDR3 residues: CASRASYNEQFF. Written as DNA, the CDR3 is TGCGCCAGCAGGGCCTCCTACAATGAGCAGTTCTTC. V gene TRBV4-1 combines with J gene TRBJ2-1; D is undetermined. The CDR3 runs to 12 residues. Germline CDR1 is MGHRA and CDR2 is YSYEKL. The germline V and J ends were trimmed by 6 bases and 0 bases, with 3 bases remaining between them.

The J gene is TRBJ2-3, the V gene TRBV2; no clear D. Trimming stripped 8 bases from V and 8 bases from J, with 2 bases between. The CDR3 length is 8 residues. The germline V gene has CDR1 SNHLY and CDR2 FYNNEI. The CDR3 reads CASPTQYF. The CDR3 coding sequence is TGTGCCAGCCCTACGCAGTATTTT.

This clone occurred a few times. V and J are TRBV2 and TRBJ2-7; D is unresolved. The CDR3 covers 11 residues. The germline V gene has CDR1 SNHLY and CDR2 FYNNEI. Trimming shortened V by 9 bases and J by 6 bases, and 12 bases separated the two germline ends. CDR3 region: CASYFRGEQYF. The CDR3 DNA reads as TGTGCCAGTTACTTCAGAGGCGAGCAGTACTTC.

This clone was counted a few times. The rearrangement links TRBV28 to TRBJ1-1, with TRBD1 matching 8 bases. Germline assignment: CDR1 MDHEN and CDR2 SYDVKM. The CDR3 has 14 amino acids. The V gene end was trimmed by 6 bases and the J gene end by 4 bases; junction bases not matched to a gene: 7. The chain's CDR3 is CASRAPGQATEAFF. The CDR3 coding sequence is TGTGCCAGCAGGGCACCGGGACAGGCCACTGAAGCTTTCTTT.

The rearrangement uses TRBV30 and TRBJ2-1; 9 nucleotides match TRBD2. CDR1 GTSNPN and CDR2 SVGIG come from the germline V gene (reference sequence). This CDR3 is 17 amino acids long. J was trimmed by 6 bases and V by 2 bases; bases with no gene match: 14. In DNA form, the CDR3 reads TGTGCCTGGAGTTTAGGGCTAGCGGGACCCTCAGGCAATGAGCAGTTCTTC. It codes for CAWSLGLAGPSGNEQFF.

The chain joins TRBV9 to TRBJ2-7, with D perhaps being TRBD1 or TRBD2 (6 bases each). Deletions cut 4 bases from V and 2 bases from J, with 16 bases between. The length of the CDR3 is 15 residues. CDR1 is SGDLS and CDR2 is YYNGEE in the germline V gene. This CDR3 is CASSPVGGRPYEQYF. The CDR3 DNA is TGTGCCAGCAGCCCCGTAGGGGGGCGTCCCTACGAGCAGTACTTC.

The chain couples TRBV6-5 to TRBJ1-2, with TRBD1 identical over 12 bases. Unmatched junction bases numbered 8, after V lost 2 bases and J lost 7 bases. Germline values: CDR1 MNHEY, CDR2 SVGAGI. CDR3 length: 16 amino acids. The CDR3 protein is CASSYNRDRGLGGYTF. Here the CDR3 DNA reads TGTGCCAGCAGTTACAACCGGGACAGGGGGCTGGGTGGCTACACCTTC.

This clone has a handful of counts. The rearrangement uses TRBV13 and TRBJ2-5; weak D call: TRBD1 (5 bases). CDR1 is PRHDT and CDR2 is FYEKMQ in the germline V gene (reference sequence). With 2 bases removed from V and 0 bases from J, the gap between germline ends came to 7 bases. This CDR3 comprises 14 residues. CDR3 bases: TGTGCCAGCAGCTTATCAGGGCACCAAGAGACCCAGTACTTC. Its translation: CASSLSGHQETQYF.

The J gene is TRBJ2-3, the V gene TRBV28; 9 bases are shared with TRBD2. The trim removed 5 bases at V and 4 bases at J, leaving 13 bases unmatched. The length of the CDR3 is 17 residues. CDR1 is MDHEN, CDR2 SYDVKM, per germline. This CDR3 is CASSTRTGTSSADTQYF. CDR3 DNA sequence: TGTGCCAGCAGTACCCGTACCGGGACTAGCAGTGCAGATACGCAGTATTTT.

The rearrangement joins TRBV6-5 to TRBJ1-1; tentatively, D is TRBD1 (5 bases). V was clipped by 4 bases and J by 4 bases, with 16 bases between them. Germline assignment: CDR1 MNHEY and CDR2 SVGAGI. CDR3 length equals 15 residues. In DNA form, the CDR3 reads TGTGCCAGCAGTTGGGGACCGGGCGGGAGCACTGAAGCTTTCTTT. It yields the protein CASSWGPGGSTEAFF.

The chain carries TRBV28 and TRBJ2-6; D call uncertain. The germline V gene encodes CDR1 MDHEN and CDR2 SYDVKM. This CDR3 has 13 residues. V lost 4 bases and J 4 bases, leaving 5 bases between the germline ends. CDR3: CASSYPGANVLTF. The CDR3 bases are TGTGCCAGCAGTTATCCCGGGGCCAACGTCCTGACTTTC.